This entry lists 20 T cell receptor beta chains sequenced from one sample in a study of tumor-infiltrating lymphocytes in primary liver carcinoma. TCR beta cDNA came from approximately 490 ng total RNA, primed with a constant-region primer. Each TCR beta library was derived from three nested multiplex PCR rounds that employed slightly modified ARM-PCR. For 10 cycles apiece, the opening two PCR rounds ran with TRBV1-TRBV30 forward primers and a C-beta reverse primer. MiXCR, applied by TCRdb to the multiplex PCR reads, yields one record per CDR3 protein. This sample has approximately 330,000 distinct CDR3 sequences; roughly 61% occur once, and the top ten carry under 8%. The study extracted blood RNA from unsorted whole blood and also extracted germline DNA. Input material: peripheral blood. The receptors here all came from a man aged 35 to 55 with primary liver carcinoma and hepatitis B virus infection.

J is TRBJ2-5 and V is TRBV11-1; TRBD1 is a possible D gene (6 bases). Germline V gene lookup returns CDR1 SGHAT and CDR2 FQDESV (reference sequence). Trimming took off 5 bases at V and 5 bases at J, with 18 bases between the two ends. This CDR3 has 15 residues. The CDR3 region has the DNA TGTGCCAGCAGCAAACCCCCCGGGCAGGGGGAGACCCAGTACTTC. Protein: CASSKPPGQGETQYF.

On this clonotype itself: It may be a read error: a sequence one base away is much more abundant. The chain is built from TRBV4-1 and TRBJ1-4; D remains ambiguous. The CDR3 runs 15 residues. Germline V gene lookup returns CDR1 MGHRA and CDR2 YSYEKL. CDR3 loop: CASSQDRGSLGKLSF. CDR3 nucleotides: TGCGCCAGCAGCCAAGACCGGGGAAGTTTGGGAAAACTGTCTTTT.

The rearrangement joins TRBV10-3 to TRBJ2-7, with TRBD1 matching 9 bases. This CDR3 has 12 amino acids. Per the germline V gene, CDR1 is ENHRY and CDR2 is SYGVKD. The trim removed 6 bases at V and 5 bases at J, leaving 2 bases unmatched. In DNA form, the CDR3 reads TGTGCCATCAGGGACAGGGGCAACGAGCAGTACTTC. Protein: CAIRDRGNEQYF.

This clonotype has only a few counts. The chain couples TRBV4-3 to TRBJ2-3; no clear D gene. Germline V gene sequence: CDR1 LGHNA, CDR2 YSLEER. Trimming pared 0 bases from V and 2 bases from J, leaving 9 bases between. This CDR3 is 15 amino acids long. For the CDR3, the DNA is TGCGCCAGCAGCCAAGACGGCAGAAACACAGATACGCAGTATTTT. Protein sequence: CASSQDGRNTDTQYF.

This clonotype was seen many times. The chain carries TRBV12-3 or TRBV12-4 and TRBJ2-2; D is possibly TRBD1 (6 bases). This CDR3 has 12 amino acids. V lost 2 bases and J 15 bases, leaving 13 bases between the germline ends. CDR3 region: CASSLSQGRVFF. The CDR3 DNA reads TGTGCCAGCAGTTTAAGTCAGGGGCGGGTGTTTTTT.

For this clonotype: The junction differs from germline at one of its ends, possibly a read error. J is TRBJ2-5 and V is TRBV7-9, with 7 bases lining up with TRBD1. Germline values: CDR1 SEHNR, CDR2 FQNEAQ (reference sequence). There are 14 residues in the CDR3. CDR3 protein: CANSSKDRRETQYF. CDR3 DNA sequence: TGTGCCAACAGCTCGAAGGACAGGAGGGAGACCCAGTACTTC.

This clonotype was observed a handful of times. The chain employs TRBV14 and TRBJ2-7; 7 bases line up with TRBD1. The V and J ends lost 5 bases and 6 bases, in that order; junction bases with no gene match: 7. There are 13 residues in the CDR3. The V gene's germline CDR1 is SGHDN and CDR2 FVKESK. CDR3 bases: TGTGCCAGCAGCGTCACAAGGGGGCTCGAGCAGTACTTC. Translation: CASSVTRGLEQYF.

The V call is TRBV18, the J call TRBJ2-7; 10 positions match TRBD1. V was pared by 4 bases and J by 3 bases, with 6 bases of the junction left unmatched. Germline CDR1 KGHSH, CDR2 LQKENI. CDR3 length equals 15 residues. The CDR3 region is CASSHGQGVDYEQYF. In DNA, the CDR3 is TGTGCCAGCTCACACGGACAGGGGGTGGACTACGAGCAGTACTTC.

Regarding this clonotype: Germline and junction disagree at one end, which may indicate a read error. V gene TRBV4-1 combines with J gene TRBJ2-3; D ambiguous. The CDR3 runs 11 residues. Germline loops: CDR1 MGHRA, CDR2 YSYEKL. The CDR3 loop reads CVSSQGYTQYF. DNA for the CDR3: TGCGTCAGCAGCCAAGGGTATACGCAGTATTTT.

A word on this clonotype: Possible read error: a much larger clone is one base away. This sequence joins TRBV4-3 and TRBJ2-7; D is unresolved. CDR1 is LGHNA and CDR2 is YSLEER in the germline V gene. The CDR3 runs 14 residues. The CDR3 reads CASSQVDRYYVQYF. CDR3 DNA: TGCGCCAGCAGCCAAGTAGATAGGTACTACGTGCAGTACTTC.

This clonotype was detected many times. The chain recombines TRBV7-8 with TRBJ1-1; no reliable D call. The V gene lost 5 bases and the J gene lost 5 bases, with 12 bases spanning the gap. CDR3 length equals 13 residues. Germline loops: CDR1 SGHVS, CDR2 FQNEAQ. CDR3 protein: CASSLDLRTEAFF. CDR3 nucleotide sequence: TGTGCCAGCAGCCTGGACCTAAGAACTGAAGCTTTCTTT.

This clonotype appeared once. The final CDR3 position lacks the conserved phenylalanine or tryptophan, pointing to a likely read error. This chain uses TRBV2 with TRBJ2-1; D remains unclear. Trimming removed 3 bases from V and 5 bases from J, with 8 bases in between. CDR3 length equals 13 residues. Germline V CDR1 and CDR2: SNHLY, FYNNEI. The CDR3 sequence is CASSEGGDNEQFL. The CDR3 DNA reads TGTGCCAGCAGTGAGGGCGGAGACAATGAGCAGTTCCTC.

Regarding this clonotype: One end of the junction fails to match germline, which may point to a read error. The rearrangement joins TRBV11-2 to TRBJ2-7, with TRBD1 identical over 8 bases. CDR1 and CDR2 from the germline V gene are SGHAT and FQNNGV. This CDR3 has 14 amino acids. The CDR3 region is CASSARTGLYEQYF. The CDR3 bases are TGTGCCAGCAGCGCTCGGACAGGGCTGTACGAGCAATACTTC.

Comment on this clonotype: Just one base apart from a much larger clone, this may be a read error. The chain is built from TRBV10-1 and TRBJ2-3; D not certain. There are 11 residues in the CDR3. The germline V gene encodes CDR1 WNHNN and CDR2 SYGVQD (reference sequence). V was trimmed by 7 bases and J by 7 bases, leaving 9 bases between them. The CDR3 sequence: CASILSHTQYF. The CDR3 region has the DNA TGCGCCAGCATTCTAAGTCATACGCAGTATTTT.

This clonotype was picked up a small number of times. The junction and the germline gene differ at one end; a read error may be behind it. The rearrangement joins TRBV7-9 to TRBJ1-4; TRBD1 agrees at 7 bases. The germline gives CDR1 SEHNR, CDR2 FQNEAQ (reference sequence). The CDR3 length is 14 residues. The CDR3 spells CASSLGGAGEKLFF. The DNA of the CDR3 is TGTGCCAGCAGTTTAGGGGGCGCAGGGGAAAAACTGTTTTTT. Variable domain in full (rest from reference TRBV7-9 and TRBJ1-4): DTGVSQNPRHKITKRGQNVTFRCDPISEHNRLYWYRQTLGQGPEFLTYFQNEAQLEKSRLLSDRFSAERPKGSFSTLEIQRTEQGDSAMYLCASSLGGAGEKLFFGSGTQLSVL.

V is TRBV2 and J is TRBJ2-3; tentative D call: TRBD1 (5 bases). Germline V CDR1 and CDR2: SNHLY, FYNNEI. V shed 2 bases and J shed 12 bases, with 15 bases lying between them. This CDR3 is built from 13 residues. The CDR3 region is CASSESQGTPQYF. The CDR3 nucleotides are TGTGCCAGCAGTGAATCGCAGGGAACTCCTCAGTATTTT.

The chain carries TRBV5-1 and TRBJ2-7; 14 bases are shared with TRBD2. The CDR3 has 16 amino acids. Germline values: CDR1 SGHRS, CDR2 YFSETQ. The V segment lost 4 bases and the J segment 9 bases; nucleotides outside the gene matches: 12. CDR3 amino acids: CASSHTTGLAGVVQYF. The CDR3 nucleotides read TGCGCCAGCAGCCATACAACGGGACTAGCGGGAGTAGTGCAGTACTTC.

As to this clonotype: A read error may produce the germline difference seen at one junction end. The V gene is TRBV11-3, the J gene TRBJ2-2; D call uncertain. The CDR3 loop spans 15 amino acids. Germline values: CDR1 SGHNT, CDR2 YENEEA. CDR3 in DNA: TGTGCAAGCAGTCCTGCCTCCGCGAACACCGGGGAGCTGTTTTTT. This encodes CASSPASANTGELFF.

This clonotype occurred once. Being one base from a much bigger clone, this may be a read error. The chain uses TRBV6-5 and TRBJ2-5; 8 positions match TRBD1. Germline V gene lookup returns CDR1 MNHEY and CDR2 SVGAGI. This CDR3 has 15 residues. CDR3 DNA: TGTGTCAGCAGTTACCAGGGGGCGAGAGGAGAGACCCAGTACTTC. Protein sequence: CVSSYQGARGETQYF.

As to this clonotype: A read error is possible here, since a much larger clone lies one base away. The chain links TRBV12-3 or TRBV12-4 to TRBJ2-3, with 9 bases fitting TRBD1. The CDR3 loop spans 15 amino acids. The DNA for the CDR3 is TGTGCCGGCAGTTCTCGGACAGGGGTCGCAGATACGCAGTATTTT. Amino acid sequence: CAGSSRTGVADTQYF.